A few counts support the clone carrying this T cell receptor beta chain. The sample is drawn from a study of blood T cells in healthy people across ages. CDR3 length: 15 amino acids. Deletions cut 0 bases from V and 0 bases from J, with 8 bases between. Germline V lookup: CDR1 SGHKS, CDR2 YYEKEE (reference sequence). With a J-beta primer mix and a sample-barcoded 5' primer, a second PCR ran 7 to 11 cycles. TCRdb reanalysed the 5' RACE reads using MiXCR and keeps one entry per CDR3 protein. Counted here are about 760,000 distinct CDR3 sequences, approximately 25% occurring once; the ten biggest clones make up under 10%. The sample was also reused in another study, on T cells of mothers and their children.

The specimen was blood. The V call is TRBV5-5, the J call TRBJ2-3; D remains unclear. The receptor's source is a boy aged 5-17 years in good health. CDR3 DNA: TGTGCCAGCAGCTTGGCGGTTACTAGCACAGATACGCAGTATTTT. It encodes CASSLAVTSTDTQYF.